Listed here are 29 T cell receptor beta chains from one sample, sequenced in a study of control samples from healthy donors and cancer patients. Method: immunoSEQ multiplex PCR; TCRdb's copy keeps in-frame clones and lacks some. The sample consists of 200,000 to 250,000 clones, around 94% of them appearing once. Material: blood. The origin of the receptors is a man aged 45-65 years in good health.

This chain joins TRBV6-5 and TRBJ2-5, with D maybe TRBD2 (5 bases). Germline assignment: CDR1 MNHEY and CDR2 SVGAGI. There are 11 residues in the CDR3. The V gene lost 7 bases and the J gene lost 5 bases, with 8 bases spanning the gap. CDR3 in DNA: TGTGCCAGCACGGAGCGGGAGACCCAGTACTTC. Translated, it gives CASTERETQYF.

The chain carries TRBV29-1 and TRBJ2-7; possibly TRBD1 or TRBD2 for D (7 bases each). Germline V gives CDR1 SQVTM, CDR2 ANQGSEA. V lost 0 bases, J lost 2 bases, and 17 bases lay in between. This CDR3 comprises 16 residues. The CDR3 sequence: CSVEDGETGTTYEQYF. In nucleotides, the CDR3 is TGCAGCGTTGAAGATGGCGAGACAGGGACTACCTACGAGCAGTACTTC.

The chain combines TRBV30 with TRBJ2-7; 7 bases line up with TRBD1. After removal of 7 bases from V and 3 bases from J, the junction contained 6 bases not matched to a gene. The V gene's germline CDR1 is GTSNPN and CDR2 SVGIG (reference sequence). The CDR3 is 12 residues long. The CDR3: CASRDRVYEQYF. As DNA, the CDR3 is TGTGCCTCCCGGGACAGAGTCTACGAGCAGTACTTC.

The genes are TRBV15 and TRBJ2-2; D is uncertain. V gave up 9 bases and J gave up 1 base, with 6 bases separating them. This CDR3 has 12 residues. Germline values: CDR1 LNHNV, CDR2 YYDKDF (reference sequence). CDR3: CATNRNTGELFF. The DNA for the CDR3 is TGTGCCACGAACAGGAACACCGGGGAGCTGTTTTTT.

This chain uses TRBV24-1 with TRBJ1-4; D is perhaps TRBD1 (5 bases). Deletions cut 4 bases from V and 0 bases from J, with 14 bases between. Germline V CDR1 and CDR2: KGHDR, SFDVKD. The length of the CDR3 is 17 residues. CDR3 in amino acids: CATSDPGAGSTNEKLFF. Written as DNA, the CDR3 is TGTGCCACCAGTGACCCCGGGGCAGGCTCAACTAATGAAAAACTGTTTTTT.

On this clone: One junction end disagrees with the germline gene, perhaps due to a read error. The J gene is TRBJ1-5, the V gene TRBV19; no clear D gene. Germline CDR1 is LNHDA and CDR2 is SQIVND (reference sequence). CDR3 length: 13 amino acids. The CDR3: CASSIFDPQPRHF. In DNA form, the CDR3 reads TGTGCCAGTAGTATTTTTGACCCTCAGCCCCGGCATTTT.

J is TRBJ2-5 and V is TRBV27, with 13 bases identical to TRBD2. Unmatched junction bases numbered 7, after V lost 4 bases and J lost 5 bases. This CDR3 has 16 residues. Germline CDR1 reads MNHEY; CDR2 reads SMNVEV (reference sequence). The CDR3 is CASSSPGTSGDETQYF. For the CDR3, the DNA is TGTGCCAGCAGTTCCCCCGGGACTAGCGGGGACGAGACCCAGTACTTC.

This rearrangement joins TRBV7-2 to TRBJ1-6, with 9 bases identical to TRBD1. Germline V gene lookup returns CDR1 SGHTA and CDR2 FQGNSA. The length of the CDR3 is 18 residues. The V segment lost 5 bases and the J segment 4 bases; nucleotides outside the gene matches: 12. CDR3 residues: CASSRLPTGGPYNSPLHF. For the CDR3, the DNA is TGTGCCAGCAGCCGGCTCCCTACAGGGGGCCCATATAATTCACCCCTCCACTTT.

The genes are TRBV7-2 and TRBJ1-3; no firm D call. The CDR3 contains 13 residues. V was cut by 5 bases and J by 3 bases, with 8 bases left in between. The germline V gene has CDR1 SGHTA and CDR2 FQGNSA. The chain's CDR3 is CASSVTGGNTIYF. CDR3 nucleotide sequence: TGTGCCAGCAGCGTGACGGGTGGAAACACCATATATTTT.

The DNA for the CDR3 is TGTGCCAGCAGCCTAAATCGACAGGGGGTGGACACCGGGGAGCTGTTTTTT. It specifies CASSLNRQGVDTGELFF. The rearrangement uses TRBV11-2 and TRBJ2-2; TRBD1 agrees at 9 bases. Germline V lookup: CDR1 SGHAT, CDR2 FQNNGV. With V trimmed by 5 bases and J by 3 bases, 10 bases remained unmatched. The CDR3 totals 17 residues.

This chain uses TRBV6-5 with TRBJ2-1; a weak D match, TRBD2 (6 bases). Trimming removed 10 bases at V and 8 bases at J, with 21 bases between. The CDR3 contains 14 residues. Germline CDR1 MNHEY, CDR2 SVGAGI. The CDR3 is CATRRGKSSHEQFF. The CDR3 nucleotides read TGTGCCACCCGGCGGGGTAAAAGTAGCCATGAGCAGTTCTTC.

The DNA for the CDR3 is TGCAGTGCAGGCGGAGAGAGGACCCAGTACTTC. It specifies CSAGGERTQYF. This chain connects TRBV20-1 to TRBJ2-5; no clear D. The CDR3 spans 11 residues. V gave up 6 bases and J gave up 7 bases, with 12 bases separating them. Germline values: CDR1 DFQATT, CDR2 SNEGSKA (reference sequence).

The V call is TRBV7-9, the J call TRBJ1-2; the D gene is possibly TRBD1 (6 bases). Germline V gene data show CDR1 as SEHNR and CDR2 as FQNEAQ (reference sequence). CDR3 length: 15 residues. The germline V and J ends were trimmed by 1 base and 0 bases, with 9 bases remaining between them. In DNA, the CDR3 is TGTGCCAGCAGCTTAGACAGGACAGCTAACTATGGCTACACCTTC. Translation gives CASSLDRTANYGYTF.

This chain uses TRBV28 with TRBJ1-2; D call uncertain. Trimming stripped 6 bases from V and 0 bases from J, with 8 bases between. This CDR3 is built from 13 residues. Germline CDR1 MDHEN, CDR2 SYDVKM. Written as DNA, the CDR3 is TGTGCCAGCAGGGGGTCGACTAACTATGGCTACACCTTC. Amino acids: CASRGSTNYGYTF.

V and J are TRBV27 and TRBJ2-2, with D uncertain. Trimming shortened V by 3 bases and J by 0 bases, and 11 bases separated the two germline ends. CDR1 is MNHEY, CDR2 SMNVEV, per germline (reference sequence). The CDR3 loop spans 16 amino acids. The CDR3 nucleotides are TGTGCCAGCAGTTTTAGACCTCTCGCGAACACCGGGGAGCTGTTTTTT. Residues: CASSFRPLANTGELFF.

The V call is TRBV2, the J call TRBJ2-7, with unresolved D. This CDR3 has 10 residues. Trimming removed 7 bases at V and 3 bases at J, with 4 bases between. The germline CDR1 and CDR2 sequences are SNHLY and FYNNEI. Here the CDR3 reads CASTRYEQYV. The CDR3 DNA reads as TGTGCCAGCACCCGCTACGAGCAGTACGTC.

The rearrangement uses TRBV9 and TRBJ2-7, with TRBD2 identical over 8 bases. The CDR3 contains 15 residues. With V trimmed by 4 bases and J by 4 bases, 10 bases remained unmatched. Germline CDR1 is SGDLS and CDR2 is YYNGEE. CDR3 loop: CASSPSFSGEYEQYF. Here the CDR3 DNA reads TGTGCCAGCAGCCCCTCATTTAGCGGGGAATACGAGCAGTACTTC.

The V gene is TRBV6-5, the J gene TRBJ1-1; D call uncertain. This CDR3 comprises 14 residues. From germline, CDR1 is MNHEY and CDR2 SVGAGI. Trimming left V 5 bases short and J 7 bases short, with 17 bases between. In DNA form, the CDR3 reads TGTGCCAGCAGTCTTCCTTACGGAACGGGTGAAGCTTTCTTT. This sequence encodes CASSLPYGTGEAFF.

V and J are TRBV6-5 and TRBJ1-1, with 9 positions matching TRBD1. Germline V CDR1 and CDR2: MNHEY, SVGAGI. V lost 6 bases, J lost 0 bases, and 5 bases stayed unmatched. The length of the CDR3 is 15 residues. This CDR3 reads CASRMTGGMNTEAFF. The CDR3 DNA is TGTGCCAGCAGGATGACAGGGGGTATGAACACTGAAGCTTTCTTT.

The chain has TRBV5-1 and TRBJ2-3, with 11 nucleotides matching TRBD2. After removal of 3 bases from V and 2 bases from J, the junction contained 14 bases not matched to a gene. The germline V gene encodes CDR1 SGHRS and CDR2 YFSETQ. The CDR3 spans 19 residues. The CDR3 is CASSSSTSGGPVHTDTQYF. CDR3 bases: TGCGCCAGCAGCTCTTCTACTAGCGGGGGACCCGTTCACACAGATACGCAGTATTTT.

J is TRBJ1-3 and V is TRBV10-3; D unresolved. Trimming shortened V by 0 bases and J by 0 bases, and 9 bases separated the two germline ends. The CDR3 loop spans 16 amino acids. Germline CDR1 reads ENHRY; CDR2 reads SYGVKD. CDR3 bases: TGTGCCATCAGTGAGTCGATGGTGTCCTCTGGAAACACCATATATTTT. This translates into CAISESMVSSGNTIYF.

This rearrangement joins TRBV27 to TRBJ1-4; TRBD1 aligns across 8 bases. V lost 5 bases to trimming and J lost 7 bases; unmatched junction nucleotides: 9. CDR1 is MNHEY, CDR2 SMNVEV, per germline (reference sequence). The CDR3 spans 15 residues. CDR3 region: CASSRQGLSGEKLFF. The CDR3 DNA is TGTGCCAGCAGTCGACAGGGGCTCTCCGGTGAAAAACTGTTTTTT.

The CDR3 nucleotides are TGTGCCAGCATCTCGGGGGGAACCTATGGCTACACCTTC. Its translation: CASISGGTYGYTF. V is TRBV28 and J is TRBJ1-2; possible D gene TRBD1, 5 bases. Germline lookup yields CDR1 MDHEN and CDR2 SYDVKM. CDR3 length: 13 amino acids. Trimming cost V 7 bases and J 4 bases, with 13 bases left between them.

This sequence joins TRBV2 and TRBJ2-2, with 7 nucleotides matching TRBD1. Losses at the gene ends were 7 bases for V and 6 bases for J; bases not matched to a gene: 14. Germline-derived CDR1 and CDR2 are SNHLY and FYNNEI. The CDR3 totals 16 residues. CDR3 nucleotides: TGTGCCAGCAATCCATCGACAGGGTTTAGGTCCGGGGAGCTGTTTTTT. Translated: CASNPSTGFRSGELFF.

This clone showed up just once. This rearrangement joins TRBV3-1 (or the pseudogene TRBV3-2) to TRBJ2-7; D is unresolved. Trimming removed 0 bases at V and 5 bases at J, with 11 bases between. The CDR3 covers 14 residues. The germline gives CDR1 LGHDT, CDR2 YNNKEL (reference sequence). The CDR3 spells CASSQEYTGNEQYV. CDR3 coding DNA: TGTGCCAGCAGCCAAGAATACACGGGCAACGAGCAGTACGTC.

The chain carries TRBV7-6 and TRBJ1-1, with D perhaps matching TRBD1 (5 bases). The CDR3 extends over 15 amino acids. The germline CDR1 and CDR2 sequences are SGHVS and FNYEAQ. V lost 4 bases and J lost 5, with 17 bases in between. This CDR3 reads CASSSLPGVGTEAFF. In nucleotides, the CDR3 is TGTGCCAGCAGCTCCCTCCCGGGGGTCGGAACTGAAGCTTTCTTT.

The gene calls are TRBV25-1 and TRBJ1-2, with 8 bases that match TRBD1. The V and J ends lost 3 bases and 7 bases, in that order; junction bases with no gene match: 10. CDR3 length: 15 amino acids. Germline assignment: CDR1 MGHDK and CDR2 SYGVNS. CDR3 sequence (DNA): TGTGCCAGCAGTGACCCTGGACAGGGTGTGAGTGGCTACACCTTC. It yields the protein CASSDPGQGVSGYTF.

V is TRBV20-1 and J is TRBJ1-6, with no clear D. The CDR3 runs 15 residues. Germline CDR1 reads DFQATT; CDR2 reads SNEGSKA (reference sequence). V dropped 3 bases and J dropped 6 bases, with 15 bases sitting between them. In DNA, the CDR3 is TGCAGTGCTAGTATCGGCACTTCCCCTAATTCACCCCTCCACTTT. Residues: CSASIGTSPNSPLHF.

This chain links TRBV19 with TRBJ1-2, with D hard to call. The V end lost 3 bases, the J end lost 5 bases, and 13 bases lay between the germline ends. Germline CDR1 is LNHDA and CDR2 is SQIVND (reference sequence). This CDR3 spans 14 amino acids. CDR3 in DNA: TGTGCCAGTAGTATCTCCGTTCGATTTTATGGCTACACCTTC. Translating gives CASSISVRFYGYTF.